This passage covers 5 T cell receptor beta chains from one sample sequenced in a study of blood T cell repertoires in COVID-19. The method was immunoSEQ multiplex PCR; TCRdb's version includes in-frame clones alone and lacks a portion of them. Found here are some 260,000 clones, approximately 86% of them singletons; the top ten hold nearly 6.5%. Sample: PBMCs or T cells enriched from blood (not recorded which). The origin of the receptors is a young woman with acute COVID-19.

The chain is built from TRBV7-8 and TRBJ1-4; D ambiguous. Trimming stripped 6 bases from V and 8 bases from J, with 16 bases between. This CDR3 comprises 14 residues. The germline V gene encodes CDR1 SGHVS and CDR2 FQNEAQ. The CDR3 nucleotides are TGTGCCAGCAGTTCCGGGCCGGGATACGAAAAACTGTTTTTT. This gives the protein CASSSGPGYEKLFF.

This CDR3 reads CSVAPAGSREKLFF. CDR3 DNA sequence: TGCAGCGTTGCGCCAGCGGGGTCCAGAGAAAAACTGTTTTTT. This rearrangement joins TRBV29-1 to TRBJ1-4; D is unresolved. There are 14 residues in the CDR3. V was cut by 4 bases and J by 8 bases, with 17 bases left in between. The germline gives CDR1 SQVTM, CDR2 ANQGSEA.

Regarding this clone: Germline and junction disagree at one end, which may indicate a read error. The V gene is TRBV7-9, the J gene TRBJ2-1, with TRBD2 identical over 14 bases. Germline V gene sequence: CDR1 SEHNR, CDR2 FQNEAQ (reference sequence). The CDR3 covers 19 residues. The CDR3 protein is CASSVAGTSGGLSYNEQFF. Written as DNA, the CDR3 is TGTGCCAGCAGCGTAGCCGGGACTAGCGGGGGCCTATCCTACAATGAGCAGTTCTTC.

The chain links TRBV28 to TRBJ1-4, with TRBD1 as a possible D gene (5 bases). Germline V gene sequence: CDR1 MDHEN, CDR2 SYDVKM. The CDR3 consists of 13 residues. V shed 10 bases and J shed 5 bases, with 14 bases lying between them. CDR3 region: CATTLRGNEKLFF. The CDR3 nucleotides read TGTGCCACCACATTACGGGGGAATGAAAAACTGTTTTTT. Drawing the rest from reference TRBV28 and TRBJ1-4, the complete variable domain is DVKVTQSSRYLVKRTGEKVFLECVQDMDHENMFWYRQDPGLGLRLIYFSYDVKMKEKGDIPEGYSVSREKKERFSLILESASTNQTSMYLCATTLRGNEKLFFGSGTQLSVL.

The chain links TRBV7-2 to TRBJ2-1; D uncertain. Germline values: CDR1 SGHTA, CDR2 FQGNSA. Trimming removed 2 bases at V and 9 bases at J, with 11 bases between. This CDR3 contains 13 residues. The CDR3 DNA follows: TGTGCCAGCAGCTTACTTCAGTGGAGTGAGCAGTTCTTC. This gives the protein CASSLLQWSEQFF.